This T cell receptor beta chain was sequenced for a study of T cell responses to AZD1222 COVID-19 vaccine. The sample holds a few counts of this clone. What it binds is not known. Study-level points and caveats: White British people made up most donors, females outnumbered males, and clonal diversity was possibly underestimated.

The protocol was immunoSEQ multiplex PCR, while the TCRdb copy is restricted to in-frame clones and leaves out a portion. The data hold 150,000 or so clones, with approximately 92% observed a single time. This CDR3 spans 11 amino acids. Trimming took 7 bases from V and 8 from J, leaving 11 bases between them. Germline V gene lookup returns CDR1 MDHEN and CDR2 SYDVKM. The receptor was isolated from an adult in good health. The rearrangement uses TRBV28 and TRBJ1-1; a weak D match, TRBD1 (5 bases). The sample in question was peripheral blood, obtained on day 0 of AZD1222 vaccination. The CDR3 protein is CASTYGGEAFF. The CDR3, as DNA: TGTGCCAGCACCTACGGGGGAGAAGCTTTCTTT.